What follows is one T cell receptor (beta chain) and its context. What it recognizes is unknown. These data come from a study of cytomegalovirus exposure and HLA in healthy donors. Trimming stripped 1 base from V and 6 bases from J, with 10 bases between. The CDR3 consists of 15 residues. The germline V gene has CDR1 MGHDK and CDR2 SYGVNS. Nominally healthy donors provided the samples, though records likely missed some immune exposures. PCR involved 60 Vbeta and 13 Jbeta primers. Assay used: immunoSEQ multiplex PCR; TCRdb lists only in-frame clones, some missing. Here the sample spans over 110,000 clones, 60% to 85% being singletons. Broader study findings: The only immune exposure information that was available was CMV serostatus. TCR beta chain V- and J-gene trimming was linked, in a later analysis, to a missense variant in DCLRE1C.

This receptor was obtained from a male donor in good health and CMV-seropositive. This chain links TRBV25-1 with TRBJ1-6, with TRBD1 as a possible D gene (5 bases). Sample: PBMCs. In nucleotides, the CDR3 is TGTGCCAGCAGTGAATCGGCAGGGTCTAATTCACCCCTCCACTTT. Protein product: CASSESAGSNSPLHF. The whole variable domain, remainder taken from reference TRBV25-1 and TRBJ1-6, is EADIYQTPRYLVIGTGKKITLECSQTMGHDKMYWYQQDPGMELHLIHYSYGVNSTEKGDLSSESTVSRIRTEHFPLTLESARPSHTSQYLCASSESAGSNSPLHFGNGTRLTVT.